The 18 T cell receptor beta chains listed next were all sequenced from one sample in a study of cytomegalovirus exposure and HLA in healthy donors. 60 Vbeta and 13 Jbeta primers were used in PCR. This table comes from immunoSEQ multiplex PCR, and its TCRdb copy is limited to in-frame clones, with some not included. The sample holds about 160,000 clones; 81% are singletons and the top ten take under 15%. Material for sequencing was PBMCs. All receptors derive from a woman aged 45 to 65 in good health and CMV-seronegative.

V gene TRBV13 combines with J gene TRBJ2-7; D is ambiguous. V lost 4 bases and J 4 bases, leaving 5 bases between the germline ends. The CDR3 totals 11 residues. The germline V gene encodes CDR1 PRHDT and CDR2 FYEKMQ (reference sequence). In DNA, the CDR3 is TGTGCCAGCAGCTCCAGATACGAGCAGTACTTC. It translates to CASSSRYEQYF.

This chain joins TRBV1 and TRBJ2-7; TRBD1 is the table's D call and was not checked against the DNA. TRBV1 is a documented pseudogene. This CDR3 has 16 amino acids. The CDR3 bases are TGCACCAGCAGCCAGCCCCGGGACAGTATCTCCTACGAGCAGTACTTC. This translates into CTSSQPRDSISYEQYF.

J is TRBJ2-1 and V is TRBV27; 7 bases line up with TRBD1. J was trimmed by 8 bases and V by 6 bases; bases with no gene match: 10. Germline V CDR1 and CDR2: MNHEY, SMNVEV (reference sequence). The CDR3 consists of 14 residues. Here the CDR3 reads CASRMTGLADEQFF. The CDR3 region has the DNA TGTGCCAGCAGGATGACAGGGTTAGCCGATGAGCAGTTCTTC.

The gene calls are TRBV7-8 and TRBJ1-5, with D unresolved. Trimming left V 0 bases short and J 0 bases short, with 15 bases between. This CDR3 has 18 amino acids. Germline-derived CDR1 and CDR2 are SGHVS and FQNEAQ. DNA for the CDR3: TGTGCCAGCAGCTTAGCTTCCCTTTCCGGGTATAGCAATCAGCCCCAGCATTTT. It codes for CASSLASLSGYSNQPQHF.

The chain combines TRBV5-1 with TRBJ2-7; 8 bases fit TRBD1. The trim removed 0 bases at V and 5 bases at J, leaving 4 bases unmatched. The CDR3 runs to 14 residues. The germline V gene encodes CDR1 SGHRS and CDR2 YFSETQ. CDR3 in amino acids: CASSLAGQGDEQYF. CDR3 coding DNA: TGCGCCAGCAGCTTGGCCGGACAGGGCGACGAGCAGTACTTC.

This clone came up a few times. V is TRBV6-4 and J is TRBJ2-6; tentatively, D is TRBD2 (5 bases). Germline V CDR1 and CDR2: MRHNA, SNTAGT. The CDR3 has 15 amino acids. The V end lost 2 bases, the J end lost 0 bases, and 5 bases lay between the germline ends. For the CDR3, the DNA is TGTGCCAGCAGTGACACTAGCTCTGGGGCCAACGTCCTGACTTTC. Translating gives CASSDTSSGANVLTF.

In DNA, the CDR3 is TGTGCCAGCAGTGCGTCACTAGCGGACAATGAGCAGTTCTTC. Amino acid sequence: CASSASLADNEQFF. V usage is TRBV2 and J usage is TRBJ2-1; TRBD2 aligns across 8 bases. CDR3 length: 14 residues. CDR1 and CDR2 from the germline V gene are SNHLY and FYNNEI. J gave up 5 bases and V 4 bases, and 4 bases lay outside the gene matches.

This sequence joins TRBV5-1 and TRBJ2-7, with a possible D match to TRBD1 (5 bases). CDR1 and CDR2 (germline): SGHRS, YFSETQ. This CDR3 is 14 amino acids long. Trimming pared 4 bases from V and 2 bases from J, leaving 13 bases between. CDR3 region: CASSGIGQAYEQYF. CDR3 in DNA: TGCGCCAGCAGCGGCATCGGACAAGCCTACGAGCAGTACTTC.

The CDR3 is CASLARRTGMWETQYF. The CDR3 DNA sequence: TGTGCCAGCCTTGCCCGCCGGACAGGGATGTGGGAGACCCAGTACTTC. The chain recombines TRBV7-2 with TRBJ2-5, with TRBD1 matching 8 bases. Per the germline V gene, CDR1 is SGHTA and CDR2 is FQGNSA. The CDR3 sequence is 16 residues long. The V and J ends lost 8 bases and 5 bases, in that order; junction bases with no gene match: 16.

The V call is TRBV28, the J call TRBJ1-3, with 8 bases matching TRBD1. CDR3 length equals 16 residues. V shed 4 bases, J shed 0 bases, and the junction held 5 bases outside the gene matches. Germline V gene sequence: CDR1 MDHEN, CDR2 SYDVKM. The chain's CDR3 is CASSSGTGSSGNTIYF. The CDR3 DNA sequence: TGTGCCAGCAGTTCGGGGACAGGAAGCTCTGGAAACACCATATATTTT. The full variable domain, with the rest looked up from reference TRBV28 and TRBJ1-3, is DVKVTQSSRYLVKRTGEKVFLECVQDMDHENMFWYRQDPGLGLRLIYFSYDVKMKEKGDIPEGYSVSREKKERFSLILESASTNQTSMYLCASSSGTGSSGNTIYFGEGSWLTVV.

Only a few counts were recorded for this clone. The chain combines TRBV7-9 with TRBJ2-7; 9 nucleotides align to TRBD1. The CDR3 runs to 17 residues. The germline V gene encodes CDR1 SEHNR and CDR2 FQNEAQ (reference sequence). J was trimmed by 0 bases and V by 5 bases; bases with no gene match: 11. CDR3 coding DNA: TGTGCCAGCAGCCGTAGCCCCTGGGACAGGGACTCCTACGAGCAGTACTTC. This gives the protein CASSRSPWDRDSYEQYF.

The CDR3 loop is CASSLGAGWDTEAFF. CDR3 nucleotide sequence: TGTGCCAGCAGCCTAGGAGCAGGTTGGGACACTGAAGCTTTCTTT. The chain uses TRBV7-9 and TRBJ1-1; D is unclear. The CDR3 has 15 amino acids. Germline V gene sequence: CDR1 SEHNR, CDR2 FQNEAQ (reference sequence). The V gene lost 5 bases and the J gene lost 3 bases, with 16 bases spanning the gap.

CDR3 nucleotide sequence: TGTGCCAGCAGCCAGGGGGAGACCCAGTACTTC. It specifies CASSQGETQYF. J is TRBJ2-5 and V is TRBV7-7; maybe TRBD1 (6 bases). V dropped 5 bases and J dropped 5 bases, with 6 bases sitting between them. The CDR3 totals 11 residues. Germline CDR1 SSHAT, CDR2 FNYEAQ (reference sequence).

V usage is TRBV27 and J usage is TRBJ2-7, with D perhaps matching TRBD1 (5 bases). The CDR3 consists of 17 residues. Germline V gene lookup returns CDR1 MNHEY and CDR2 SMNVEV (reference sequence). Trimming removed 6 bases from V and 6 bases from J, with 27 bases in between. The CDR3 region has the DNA TGTGCCAGCAGGGATCTGGGGAAGGGGCTGAATTCGAGCGAGCAGTACTTC. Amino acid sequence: CASRDLGKGLNSSEQYF.

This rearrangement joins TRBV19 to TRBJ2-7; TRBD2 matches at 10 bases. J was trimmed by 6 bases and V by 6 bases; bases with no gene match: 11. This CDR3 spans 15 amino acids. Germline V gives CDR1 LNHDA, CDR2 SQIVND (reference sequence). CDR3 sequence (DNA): TGTGCCAGTAGCAGTACTCCCGGGACTAGCGCCGAGCAGTACTTC. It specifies CASSSTPGTSAEQYF.

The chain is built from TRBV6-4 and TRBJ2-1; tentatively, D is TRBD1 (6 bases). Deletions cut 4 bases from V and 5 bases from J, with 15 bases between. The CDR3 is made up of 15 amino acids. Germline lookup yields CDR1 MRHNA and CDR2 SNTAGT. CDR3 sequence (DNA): TGTGCCAGCAGTGCATCCCAGGGGAGCCACAATGAGCAGTTCTTC. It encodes CASSASQGSHNEQFF.

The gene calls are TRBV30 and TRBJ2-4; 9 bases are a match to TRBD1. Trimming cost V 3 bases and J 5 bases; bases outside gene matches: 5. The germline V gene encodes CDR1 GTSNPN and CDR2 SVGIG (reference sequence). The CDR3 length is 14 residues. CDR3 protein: CAWRLQGAQNIQYF. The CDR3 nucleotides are TGTGCCTGGAGATTACAGGGGGCTCAAAACATTCAGTACTTC.

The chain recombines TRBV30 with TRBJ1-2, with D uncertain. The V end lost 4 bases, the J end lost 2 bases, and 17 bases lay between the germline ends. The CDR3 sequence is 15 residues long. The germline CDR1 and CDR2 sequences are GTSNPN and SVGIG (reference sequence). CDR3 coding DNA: TGTGCCTGGACCATAGACCCCGGACTGAACTATGGCTACACCTTC. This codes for CAWTIDPGLNYGYTF.